Listed here are 6 T cell receptor beta chains from one sample, sequenced in a study of blood T cell repertoires in COVID-19. Some clones are missing from TCRdb's copy, which holds only in-frame ones; the method was immunoSEQ multiplex PCR. The sample records 150,000 to 180,000 clones, just under 85% being singletons. The sequenced sample was peripheral blood. Receptors were obtained from a woman aged 60-75 years with acute or convalescent COVID-19.

The chain recombines TRBV30 with TRBJ2-7; no firm D call. Germline-derived CDR1 and CDR2 are GTSNPN and SVGIG (reference sequence). Between the trimmed V and J ends, which lost 8 bases and 5 bases, there was a span of 16 bases. This CDR3 spans 12 amino acids. Written as DNA, the CDR3 is TGTGCCGCCTCCCCACTTGTCAACGAGCAGTACTTC. This sequence encodes CAASPLVNEQYF.

The chain joins TRBV5-1 to TRBJ1-3, with a possible D match to TRBD1 (5 bases). Germline V gene sequence: CDR1 SGHRS, CDR2 YFSETQ. The CDR3 covers 17 residues. Trimming took 2 bases from V and 2 from J, leaving 17 bases between them. CDR3 amino acids: CASSFEPQGHPGNTIYF. The CDR3 nucleotides are TGCGCCAGCAGCTTCGAGCCCCAGGGCCACCCTGGAAACACCATATATTTT.

V usage is TRBV3-1 (or the pseudogene TRBV3-2) and J usage is TRBJ2-7; 8 nucleotides align to TRBD1. The germline CDR1 and CDR2 sequences are LGHDT and YNNKEL (reference sequence). V gave up 4 bases and J gave up 3 bases; unmatched junction bases: 5. The CDR3 spans 14 residues. CDR3 coding DNA: TGTGCCAGCAGCCGGTCAGGGGGCGGCTACGAGCAGTACTTC. Its protein product is CASSRSGGGYEQYF.

This chain joins TRBV3-1 (or the pseudogene TRBV3-2) and TRBJ1-4, with D perhaps matching TRBD1 (5 bases). The V end lost 4 bases, the J end lost 8 bases, and 14 bases lay between the germline ends. This CDR3 has 14 amino acids. Germline V gene sequence: CDR1 LGHDT, CDR2 YNNKEL (reference sequence). The CDR3 DNA follows: TGTGCCAGCAGCCCCCGGGAGTCAGGGGAAAAACTGTTTTTT. Amino acids: CASSPRESGEKLFF.

The chain carries TRBV2 and TRBJ1-1; D remains ambiguous. Germline CDR1 and CDR2: SNHLY and FYNNEI. This CDR3 is built from 15 residues. The V end was cut by 4 bases, the J end by 1 base, with 13 bases between. The CDR3 nucleotides read TGTGCCAGCAGTGGGTCCGGGGTTTGGAACACTGAAGCTTTCTTT. This gives the protein CASSGSGVWNTEAFF.

V usage is TRBV28 and J usage is TRBJ1-1; D unclear. This CDR3 has 11 amino acids. The germline CDR1 and CDR2 sequences are MDHEN and SYDVKM. Trimming shortened V by 9 bases and J by 7 bases, and 12 bases separated the two germline ends. Written as DNA, the CDR3 is TGTGCCAGTAGGGAGGCCTTTGAAGCTTTCTTT. Translating gives CASREAFEAFF.